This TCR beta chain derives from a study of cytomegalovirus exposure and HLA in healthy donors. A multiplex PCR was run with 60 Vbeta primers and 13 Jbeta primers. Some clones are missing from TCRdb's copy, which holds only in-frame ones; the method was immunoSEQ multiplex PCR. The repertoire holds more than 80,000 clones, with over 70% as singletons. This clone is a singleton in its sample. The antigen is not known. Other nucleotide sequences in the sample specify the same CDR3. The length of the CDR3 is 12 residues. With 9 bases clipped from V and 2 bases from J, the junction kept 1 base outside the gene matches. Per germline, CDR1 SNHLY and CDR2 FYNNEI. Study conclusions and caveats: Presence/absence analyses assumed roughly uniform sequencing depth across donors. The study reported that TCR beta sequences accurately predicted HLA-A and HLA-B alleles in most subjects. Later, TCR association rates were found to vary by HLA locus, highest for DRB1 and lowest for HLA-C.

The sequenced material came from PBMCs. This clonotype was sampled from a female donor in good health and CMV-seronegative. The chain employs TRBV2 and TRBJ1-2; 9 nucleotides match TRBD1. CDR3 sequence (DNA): TGTGCCAGTACAGGGGGCAACTATGGCTACACCTTC. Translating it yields CASTGGNYGYTF.